The T cell receptor (beta chain) under discussion was sequenced for a study of tumor-infiltrating lymphocytes in primary liver carcinoma. Study-level results: Tumor-adjacent and tumor-blood pairs showed less overlap than tumor region pairs. Compared with blood, tumor repertoires held significantly more in their top 250 clones.

Investigators took RNA and DNA out together from about 21-30 mg of unsorted bulk tissue. There are a few counts of this clonotype. What it binds is not known. Germline CDR1 and CDR2: SGHTA and FQGNSA. With 2 bases removed from V and 2 bases from J, the gap between germline ends came to 15 bases. The length of the CDR3 is 16 residues. A constant-region primer served to make TCR beta cDNA from about 0.45 ug total RNA. The TCR beta library was amplified through three nested multiplex PCR rounds in a modified ARM-PCR procedure. Forward primers for TRBV1-TRBV30 and a C-beta reverse primer served the first two PCR rounds, at approximately 10 cycles each. Via MiXCR, TCRdb re-called the multiplex PCR reads, giving one row per CDR3 protein. The sample lists more than 85,000 distinct CDR3 sequences; around 84% were seen once.

This receptor was obtained from a man aged 40-49 years with primary liver carcinoma and hepatitis B virus infection. This chain uses TRBV7-2 with TRBJ2-5; TRBD2 is a possible D gene (6 bases). Sequencing was done on a sample of liver tumor tissue from sampling region 3. Subset indicated: tumor region T3, left-lateral pole. CDR3: CASSLNRRAPQETQYF. CDR3 nucleotides: TGTGCCAGCAGCTTAAATCGGAGGGCCCCTCAAGAGACCCAGTACTTC.